This T cell receptor beta chain was retrieved from a study of blood T cell repertoires in COVID-19 (TCRdb year 2020). At the level of the whole study: Collaborator samples came from the United States, Italy and Spain and covered acute and convalescent phases of COVID-19. The prospective study material was composed of cDNA or gDNA derived from T cells, B-cell-depleted T cells, or PBMCs. The dataset comprised deeply sampled blood TCRbeta repertoires from subjects exposed to, actively infected with, or recovered from COVID-19. The repertoires were released in a freely available public database meant as a resource for research on the immune response to SARS-CoV-2. Samples came from the ongoing ImmuneRACE study (first 160 participants) plus 1,254 subjects from 6 global collaborators. A de-identified subject ID, COVID-19 status, age in years and sex were almost always included in the sample metadata. Where available, HLA class I and class II types were obtained from metadata supplied by the sample provider rather than from assay-based typing.

Study-wide conclusions, independent of this receptor: The amount of clinical and demographic metadata varied by source and participant and was provided uncurated.

Comments on this clone: The specificity of this receptor is unknown. There are no base qualities to consult, and no much larger clone falls within one base.

The immunoSEQ Assay, a bias-controlled multiplex PCR, was used to amplify TCRbeta CDR3 regions from genomic DNA. Per the source publication's procedure: The number of nucleated cells in each sample was estimated from the amplification of reference gene primers within the assay. Sequence reads were collapsed and filtered to measure the absolute abundance of every unique TCRbeta CDR3 rearrangement. For each sample, productive Simpson clonality was calculated as the square root of Simpson's diversity index over productive rearrangements. TCRdb carries this immuneACCESS record with in-frame sequences only. Its versions omit some clonotypes, under half of them owing to an unresolved V gene in the studies checked, with the rest unexplained. For V, J and clone size, that table is used; D and trimming come from the DNA. In all, the sample holds 270,000 or so clones, and around 81% of those were seen once. Of the sample, just under 3% falls within the top ten clones.

Collaborating institutions collected whole blood in K2EDTA tubes following their own protocols. For TCRbeta analysis, collaborators shipped samples as frozen whole blood, isolated PBMCs, or DNA extracted from either of those sample types. Per the germline V gene, SGHRS is the CDR1 and YFSETQ is the CDR2. V trim: 4 bases; J trim: 2 bases; unmatched bases: 5. The CDR3 runs 15 residues from the cysteine to the phenylalanine. CDR3 DNA is the only sequence kept; it has 45 bases, read in frame from the first base. The receptor was derived from an older woman with active or convalescent COVID-19. The source material was peripheral blood. The chain uses TRBV5-1 and TRBJ2-1, with 8 bases aligning to TRBD1. The nucleotides read TGCGCCAGCAGCCTGCAGGGGGCGACCTACAATGAGCAGTTCTTC. Its coded protein is CASSLQGATYNEQFF.